Sequencing of this TCR beta chain was carried out in a study of T cells in Graves' hyperthyroidism and ophthalmopathy. This clonotype was seen more than once but under ten times. The target antigen is unknown. At one end the junction does not follow the germline gene, possibly because of a read error. Authors of the study amplified TCR beta CDR3 regions from RNA transcripts. HTBI primers were employed in a first-round RT-PCR of the TCR CDR3. MiXCR was run by TCRdb on the multiplex PCR reads, yielding one entry per CDR3 protein. The table records 500,000 to 650,000 distinct CDR3 sequences, around 20% of them present only once. The CDR3 sequence is 13 residues long. Germline V gene data show CDR1 as KGHSH and CDR2 as LQKENI. Patients affected by ophthalmopathy presented a Clinical Activity Score of at least 3, a NOSPECS grade of at least 4, and disease duration below 3 months. Whole-study findings and limits: Most thyroid clonotypes expanded above 0.001 appeared in blood too.

The chain joins TRBV18 to TRBJ2-1, with D maybe TRBD2 (6 bases). This sequence was found in a man between 35 and 55 years old with Graves' ophthalmopathy. Sequenced material: blood. CDR3 residues: CASSLTGGRLTVF. The CDR3 DNA is TGTGCCAGCAGTTTGACCGGGGGACGTCTTACGGTCTTC.